The TCR beta chain under discussion was sequenced for a study of neurological immune-mediated disorders. General study results and limits: There were no CDR3 amino acid sequences shared by expanded clones across subjects, a result suggesting private repertoires in all groups.

Each CDR3 protein gets one entry after TCRdb re-called the 5' RACE reads with MiXCR. Of fewer than 40,000 distinct CDR3 sequences in the sample, 4.8% were seen once. Sorted libraries were derived from about 1 million CD4+ or CD8+ T cells. This clonotype showed up many times. The target antigen is unknown. CDR3 length: 13 amino acids. Trimming shortened V by 4 bases and J by 4 bases, and 10 bases separated the two germline ends. Germline CDR1 reads ENHRY; CDR2 reads SYGVKD. Sequenced input: CD4+ T cells from blood. J is TRBJ1-1 and V is TRBV10-3; possible D gene TRBD1, 6 bases. This receptor was identified in a man between 18 and 29 years old in good health. The CDR3 protein is CAISVQGGTEAFF. The DNA for the CDR3 is TGTGCCATCAGTGTACAGGGAGGCACTGAAGCTTTCTTT.